The 13 T cell receptor beta chains reported below all come from one sample, sequenced in a study of identical twins. TCRdb used MiXCR to reprocess the 5' RACE reads, holding one entry per CDR3 protein. This sample has 700,000 to 950,000 distinct CDR3 sequences, with 9% to 15% found just once. The same specimen was also included in a second study, on yellow fever vaccine responses in identical twins.

Sequencing was carried out using PBMCs. The source of these receptors is a woman aged 18-29 years in good health.

The rearrangement uses TRBV4-2 and TRBJ2-6; 8 nucleotides align to TRBD2. CDR3 length: 16 residues. Germline V gives CDR1 LGHNA, CDR2 YNFKEQ. The V segment lost 5 bases and the J segment 15 bases; nucleotides outside the gene matches: 18. CDR3: CASSYTRGDVTSDLTF. The CDR3 DNA follows: TGTGCCAGCAGCTATACGCGGGGGGACGTAACCTCCGACCTGACTTTC.

This clonotype was counted between two and nine times. The chain links TRBV5-1 to TRBJ1-5; D call uncertain. CDR1 is SGHRS and CDR2 is YFSETQ in the germline V gene. The CDR3 totals 12 residues. V lost 1 base and J 9 bases, leaving 8 bases between the germline ends. The CDR3 sequence: CASSLRHGPQHF. CDR3 bases: TGCGCCAGCAGCTTGCGGCATGGGCCCCAGCATTTT.

V is TRBV5-5 and J is TRBJ2-7, with TRBD1 matching over 9 bases. Per the germline V gene, CDR1 is SGHKS and CDR2 is YYEKEE (reference sequence). The CDR3 covers 14 residues. Trimming cost V 4 bases and J 3 bases; bases outside gene matches: 5. The CDR3 sequence: CASSGRTGVYEQYF. The CDR3 coding sequence is TGTGCCAGCAGCGGAAGGACAGGGGTCTACGAGCAGTACTTC.

V and J are TRBV11-2 and TRBJ2-1; 8 bases fit TRBD2. Germline loops: CDR1 SGHAT, CDR2 FQNNGV. This CDR3 has 20 amino acids. The trim removed 0 bases at V and 0 bases at J, leaving 13 bases unmatched. The CDR3 nucleotides read TGTGCCAGCAGCTTAGATCGGGTCGGGAGGGCCTGGAGCTCCTACAATGAGCAGTTCTTC. Residues: CASSLDRVGRAWSSYNEQFF. Full variable domain (missing parts from reference TRBV11-2 and TRBJ2-1): EAGVAQSPRYKIIEKRQSVAFWCNPISGHATLYWYQQILGQGPKLLIQFQNNGVVDDSQLPKDRFSAERLKGVDSTLKIQPAKLEDSAVYLCASSLDRVGRAWSSYNEQFFGPGTRLTVL.

This clonotype has ten or more counts. The genes are TRBV4-1 and TRBJ2-5; D gene uncertain. The V and J ends lost 0 bases and 5 bases respectively, with 4 bases between them. This CDR3 spans 12 amino acids. Germline loops: CDR1 MGHRA, CDR2 YSYEKL. CDR3: CASSQEWETQYF. The CDR3 DNA is TGCGCCAGCAGCCAAGAGTGGGAGACCCAGTACTTC.

This clonotype was observed a few times. The rearrangement joins TRBV5-6 to TRBJ1-1, with D tentatively TRBD1 (5 bases). This CDR3 is 12 amino acids long. Germline CDR1 SGHDT, CDR2 YYEEEE. Deletions cut 4 bases from V and 9 bases from J, with 13 bases between. The CDR3: CASSGDGPKAFF. CDR3 sequence (DNA): TGTGCCAGCAGCGGGGACGGACCAAAAGCTTTCTTT.

Many counts were recorded for this clonotype. This chain links TRBV3-1 with TRBJ2-1; TRBD2 matches 11 bases. In germline, CDR1 is LGHDT, CDR2 YNNKEL (reference sequence). V lost 1 base and J lost 6; bases outside the gene matches: 8. The CDR3 spans 17 residues. The CDR3 sequence: CASSQVPTSGIVNEQFF. CDR3 sequence (DNA): TGTGCCAGCAGCCAAGTTCCGACTAGCGGGATAGTCAATGAGCAGTTCTTC.

This clonotype was seen more than once but under ten times. The chain has TRBV27 and TRBJ2-3; the match to TRBD2 covers 7 bases. The length of the CDR3 is 17 residues. V was clipped by 5 bases and J by 2 bases; unmatched bases: 13. The germline gives CDR1 MNHEY, CDR2 SMNVEV (reference sequence). In DNA, the CDR3 is TGTGCCAGCAGTCTGGGAGGGTGGTACAGAAACACAGATACGCAGTATTTT. This codes for CASSLGGWYRNTDTQYF.

This clonotype was seen more than once but under ten times. The chain couples TRBV10-3 to TRBJ2-7, with 11 bases matching TRBD2. Per the germline V gene, CDR1 is ENHRY and CDR2 is SYGVKD. Unmatched junction bases numbered 10, after V lost 6 bases and J lost 3 bases. CDR3 length: 16 amino acids. In DNA, the CDR3 is TGTGCCATCAGAAAAACCGGGACTAGCGGAATCTACGAGCAGTACTTC. Its protein product is CAIRKTGTSGIYEQYF.

The rearrangement links TRBV12-3 or TRBV12-4 to TRBJ2-2; D remains ambiguous. Deletions cut 7 bases from V and 0 bases from J, with 3 bases between. The CDR3 runs to 12 residues. CDR3 sequence reads: CASIPNTGELFF. In DNA, the CDR3 is TGTGCCAGCATACCGAACACCGGGGAGCTGTTTTTT.

This clonotype has just a few counts. The rearrangement links TRBV2 to TRBJ1-3; maybe TRBD1 (6 bases). The germline V and J ends were trimmed by 9 bases and 0 bases, with 21 bases remaining between them. CDR3 length equals 17 residues. Looked up from germline, CDR1 is SNHLY and CDR2 is FYNNEI. CDR3 loop: CARIAEIGQNSGNTIYF. The CDR3 DNA follows: TGTGCCAGAATAGCCGAGATAGGACAGAACTCTGGAAACACCATATATTTT.

This chain uses TRBV3-1 with TRBJ2-5; the D is unclear. The CDR3 runs to 16 residues. CDR1 and CDR2 (germline): LGHDT, YNNKEL (reference sequence). The V and J ends lost 1 base and 5 bases respectively, with 17 bases between them. CDR3 nucleotides: TGTGCCAGCAGCCAAGGACGGACCCTTCGGACCGAGACCCAGTACTTC. This codes for CASSQGRTLRTETQYF.

This clonotype was detected only once. CDR3 in amino acids: CSARGQGGQPQHF. CDR3 DNA sequence: TGCAGTGCCCGGGGCCAGGGAGGTCAGCCCCAGCATTTT. The V and J genes are TRBV20-1 and TRBJ1-5, with TRBD1 as a possible D gene (5 bases). Germline CDR1 DFQATT, CDR2 SNEGSKA (reference sequence). V lost 6 bases, J lost 6 bases, and 15 bases lay in between. This CDR3 is 13 amino acids long.